This entry describes one T cell receptor beta chain. The antigen remains undetermined. Data came from immunoSEQ multiplex PCR; TCRdb stores just in-frame clones and leaves some out. The data show 28,000 or so clones, 60% to 80% seen once. Ipilimumab CTLA-4 blockade and focal radiation were given to patients with chemo-refractory metastatic non-small-cell lung cancer. The data belong to a study of radiotherapy plus CTLA-4 blockade in lung cancer. Study summary: 18% of patients responded objectively, and about 32% achieved disease control.

Study findings and constraints: TCR clones originating in tumors grew in number in blood after radiotherapy plus ipilimumab. Response was reportedly best predicted by early blood T cell clone dynamics, with interferon-beta.

The sequences come from peripheral blood, collected from a patient treated with radiotherapy plus ipilimumab. The clonotype comes from a human donor with non-small cell lung cancer who had stable disease on radiotherapy plus ipilimumab.

This CDR3 is CASSAATGVGTEAFF. CDR3 DNA: TGTGCCAGCAGCGCGGCAACAGGGGTAGGCACTGAAGCTTTCTTT. J is TRBJ1-1 and V is TRBV9, with 7 bases lining up with TRBD1. Germline CDR1 reads SGDLS; CDR2 reads YYNGEE. Trimming took 3 bases from V and 4 from J; bases not matched to a gene: 9. The CDR3 has 15 amino acids.